One sample yielded the 27 T cell receptor beta chains listed below, sequenced in a study of blood T cell repertoires in COVID-19. Libraries were prepared by immunoSEQ multiplex PCR; TCRdb keeps only in-frame clonotypes and omits some of them. The repertoire has 200,000 to 300,000 clones, around 89% of them found once; the top ten carry around 4%. Sample: PBMCs or T cells enriched from blood (not recorded which). Every receptor here comes from a woman aged 25 to 39 who had recovered from COVID-19.

This chain joins TRBV6-5 and TRBJ1-2; D possibly corresponds to TRBD1 (6 bases). The CDR3 is 15 amino acids. Germline CDR1 reads MNHEY; CDR2 reads SVGAGI. V was shortened by 0 bases and J by 3 bases, with 11 bases between the two germline ends. The chain's CDR3 is CASSYSDSGDYGYTF. The CDR3 bases are TGTGCCAGCAGTTACTCGGACAGCGGAGACTATGGCTACACCTTC.

In its sample, this clone was seen once. The junction departs from germline at one end; a sequencing error may be responsible. This sequence joins TRBV6-1 and TRBJ2-3; 11 bases agree with TRBD2. This CDR3 comprises 15 residues. Germline CDR1 and CDR2: MNHNS and SASEGT. The DNA for the CDR3 is TGTGCCAGCACTGAACTAGCGGGAGTTCCAGATACGCAGTATTTT. Its protein is CASTELAGVPDTQYF.

In its sample, this clone was seen once. The chain recombines TRBV27 with TRBJ2-6, with D perhaps TRBD2 (6 bases). Germline CDR1 MNHEY, CDR2 SMNVEV (reference sequence). V was shortened by 7 bases and J by 0 bases, with 19 bases between the two germline ends. This CDR3 spans 18 amino acids. The CDR3 reads CASTALTSWYSGANVLTF. The CDR3 region has the DNA TGTGCCAGCACTGCCTTAACTAGCTGGTACTCTGGGGCCAACGTCCTGACTTTC.

The chain combines TRBV23-1 with TRBJ1-5; 7 nucleotides agree with TRBD1. TRBV23-1 belongs to the ORF category, with a function that is uncertain. After removal of 4 bases from V and 7 bases from J, the junction contained 7 bases not matched to a gene. This CDR3 is built from 14 residues. CDR3 residues: CASSPKTGNQPQHF. The CDR3 DNA reads as TGCGCCAGCAGTCCAAAGACAGGGAACCAGCCCCAGCATTTT.

Note on this clone: Other DNA sequences in this sample translate to the same CDR3. The V call is TRBV28, the J call TRBJ1-1, with D possibly matching TRBD1 (5 bases). The length of the CDR3 is 13 residues. Trimming pared 6 bases from V and 0 bases from J, leaving 8 bases between. Germline V gene sequence: CDR1 MDHEN, CDR2 SYDVKM. CDR3 loop: CASRGPMNTEAFF. CDR3 DNA: TGTGCCAGCAGGGGGCCCATGAACACTGAAGCTTTCTTT. Using reference TRBV28 and TRBJ1-1 for the parts outside the CDR3, the full variable domain is DVKVTQSSRYLVKRTGEKVFLECVQDMDHENMFWYRQDPGLGLRLIYFSYDVKMKEKGDIPEGYSVSREKKERFSLILESASTNQTSMYLCASRGPMNTEAFFGQGTRLTVV.

V and J are TRBV7-2 and TRBJ2-1; 8 nucleotides line up with TRBD2. The V gene end was trimmed by 1 base and the J gene end by 7 bases; junction bases not matched to a gene: 15. CDR1 and CDR2 (germline): SGHTA, FQGNSA. The CDR3 has 18 residues. CDR3 nucleotides: TGTGCCAGCAGCTTAGTGGTGGGCCGGGAGGGCCTAGGAAATGAGCAGTTCTTC. This translates into CASSLVVGREGLGNEQFF.

The chain couples TRBV6-5 to TRBJ1-5; D might be TRBD1 (5 bases). The CDR3 consists of 13 residues. The germline V and J ends were trimmed by 6 bases and 4 bases, with 10 bases remaining between them. Germline V gene lookup returns CDR1 MNHEY and CDR2 SVGAGI. The DNA for the CDR3 is TGTGCCAGCAGCCGGGGACTTAATCAGCCCCAGCATTTT. Protein: CASSRGLNQPQHF.

V usage is TRBV7-9 and J usage is TRBJ1-3; D remains ambiguous. From germline, CDR1 is SEHNR and CDR2 FQNEAQ (reference sequence). This CDR3 has 14 amino acids. Trimming pared 5 bases from V and 4 bases from J, leaving 12 bases between. CDR3 DNA sequence: TGTGCCAGCAGCCAGACGGGAGACGGAAACACCATATATTTT. It translates to CASSQTGDGNTIYF.

Worth noting for this clone: This same CDR3 is encoded by further DNA sequences in the sample. This chain connects TRBV30 to TRBJ1-1, with D tentatively TRBD1 (6 bases). This CDR3 is built from 13 residues. Trimming removed 2 bases from V and 6 bases from J, with 13 bases in between. CDR1 and CDR2 (germline): GTSNPN, SVGIG (reference sequence). CDR3 in DNA: TGTGCCTGGAGTAGACAACAGGGAGCTGAAGCTTTCTTT. Its translation: CAWSRQQGAEAFF.

The V gene is TRBV7-2, the J gene TRBJ2-3; D is unclear. This CDR3 comprises 15 residues. V lost 3 bases, J lost 2 bases, and 12 bases lay in between. Germline CDR1 is SGHTA and CDR2 is FQGNSA. CDR3 residues: CASSFRLPFTDTQYF. The DNA for the CDR3 is TGTGCCAGCAGCTTCCGACTTCCCTTCACAGATACGCAGTATTTT.

The chain uses TRBV28 and TRBJ2-7; 7 bases are shared with TRBD2. CDR1 and CDR2 from the germline V gene are MDHEN and SYDVKM. The CDR3 covers 16 residues. With 3 bases clipped from V and 4 bases from J, the junction kept 12 bases outside the gene matches. The DNA for the CDR3 is TGTGCCAGCAGTTTTTTGACCTGGACTAGTAGGTACGAGCAGTACTTC. As protein: CASSFLTWTSRYEQYF.

The chain joins TRBV30 to TRBJ1-4; tentatively, D is TRBD1 (6 bases). Germline assignment: CDR1 GTSNPN and CDR2 SVGIG (reference sequence). V lost 3 bases to trimming and J lost 2 bases, with 10 bases between them. CDR3 size: 14 residues. CDR3 nucleotide sequence: TGTGCCTGGAGCCCAGGGGTGACTAATGAAAAACTGTTTTTT. Translated, it gives CAWSPGVTNEKLFF. The variable domain in full, with the rest retrieved from reference TRBV30 and TRBJ1-4, is SQTIHQWPATLVQPVGSPLSLECTVEGTSNPNLYWYRQAAGRGLQLLFYSVGIGQISSEVPQNLSASRPQDRQFILSSKKLLLSDSGFYLCAWSPGVTNEKLFFGSGTQLSVL.

The chain links TRBV5-4 to TRBJ2-1; 7 bases align to TRBD2. The CDR3 sequence is 16 residues long. Germline CDR1 SGHNT, CDR2 YYREEE (reference sequence). Trimming at V came to 2 bases and at J to 5 bases, leaving 10 bases not matched to a gene. CDR3 protein: CASSLGGAGRNNEQFF. CDR3 DNA sequence: TGTGCCAGCAGCTTAGGAGGAGCGGGAAGAAACAATGAGCAGTTCTTC.

The chain links TRBV19 to TRBJ1-1; unclear D gene. Germline CDR1 is LNHDA and CDR2 is SQIVND (reference sequence). CDR3 size: 12 residues. The V end lost 5 bases, the J end lost 6 bases, and 10 bases lay between the germline ends. CDR3 DNA sequence: TGTGCCAGTAGTCCCCCCTATGCTGAAGCTTTCTTT. Translated, it gives CASSPPYAEAFF.

The V gene is TRBV12-3 or TRBV12-4, the J gene TRBJ2-7; D gene uncertain. The CDR3 is made up of 12 amino acids. The V and J ends lost 6 bases and 3 bases respectively, with 9 bases between them. The CDR3 sequence: CASSPQRYEQYF. CDR3 bases: TGTGCCAGCAGCCCGCAGCGCTACGAGCAGTACTTC.

CDR3 in amino acids: CATSSRPTSSPYNEQFF. The CDR3 coding sequence is TGTGCCACCAGCAGTAGACCGACTAGCTCACCTTACAATGAGCAGTTCTTC. This chain connects TRBV15 to TRBJ2-1, with 7 bases matching TRBD2. In germline, CDR1 is LNHNV, CDR2 YYDKDF (reference sequence). The CDR3 is made up of 17 amino acids. V shed 3 bases and J 4 bases; nucleotides not matched to a gene: 12.

The chain combines TRBV2 with TRBJ1-3; perhaps TRBD1 as D (6 bases). In germline, CDR1 is SNHLY, CDR2 FYNNEI. This CDR3 is built from 16 residues. V was clipped by 0 bases and J by 0 bases, with 9 bases between them. The CDR3 DNA is TGTGCCAGCAGTGAAGCTGGGACAACCTCTGGAAACACCATATATTTT. It is translated as CASSEAGTTSGNTIYF.

This rearrangement joins TRBV9 to TRBJ1-1, with 7 bases fitting TRBD1. The CDR3 is 15 residues long. V was clipped by 3 bases and J by 4 bases; unmatched bases: 9. CDR1 SGDLS and CDR2 YYNGEE come from the germline V gene. CDR3 DNA sequence: TGTGCCAGCAGCGGTACGGTGCAGGGGGGCACTGAAGCTTTCTTT. Protein sequence: CASSGTVQGGTEAFF. Looking up the rest from reference TRBV9 and TRBJ1-1 gives the full variable domain: DSGVTQTPKHLITATGQRVTLRCSPRSGDLSVYWYQQSLDQGLQFLIQYYNGEERAKGNILERFSAQQFPDLHSELNLSSLELGDSALYFCASSGTVQGGTEAFFGQGTRLTVV.

The genes are TRBV5-6 and TRBJ2-3; 10 bases are shared with TRBD2. Germline CDR1 is SGHDT and CDR2 is YYEEEE. The CDR3 is 16 amino acids. V lost 0 bases to trimming and J lost 11 bases; unmatched junction nucleotides: 12. The CDR3 sequence: CASSLGGLAGASRQYF. CDR3 sequence (DNA): TGTGCCAGCAGCTTGGGTGGCCTAGCGGGAGCGAGTAGGCAGTATTTT.

The chain carries TRBV15 and TRBJ1-1, with a tentative D call TRBD1 (5 bases). V was pared by 0 bases and J by 2 bases, with 10 bases between. This CDR3 contains 15 residues. Germline-derived CDR1 and CDR2 are LNHNV and YYDKDF (reference sequence). CDR3 protein: CATSRERGGNTEAFF. The CDR3 DNA reads TGTGCCACCAGCAGAGAACGGGGGGGAAACACTGAAGCTTTCTTT.

The chain joins TRBV7-2 to TRBJ2-2; 13 positions agree with TRBD2. Germline V lookup: CDR1 SGHTA, CDR2 FQGNSA. The CDR3 is 17 amino acids. V dropped 5 bases and J dropped 7; count of bases not matched to a gene: 10. The chain's CDR3 is CASSPPSTSGRGGELFF. CDR3 DNA sequence: TGTGCCAGCAGCCCTCCTTCAACTAGCGGGAGGGGCGGGGAGCTGTTTTTT.

V usage is TRBV28 and J usage is TRBJ1-2; D is unresolved. CDR3 size: 14 residues. Germline CDR1 MDHEN, CDR2 SYDVKM. Trimming left V 2 bases short and J 4 bases short, with 11 bases between. The CDR3 DNA follows: TGTGCCAGCAGTTTAGATCGGGTGTCCTATGGCTACACCTTC. Amino acid sequence: CASSLDRVSYGYTF.

The sample holds one count of this clone. V and J are TRBV11-2 and TRBJ2-6; the D gene is possibly TRBD2 (6 bases). This CDR3 is built from 16 residues. The ends were cut back, 5 bases at V and 1 base at J, with 12 bases in the middle. Germline CDR1 and CDR2: SGHAT and FQNNGV. The CDR3 bases are TGTGCCAGCAGCCCCCTGGGGAGGTCTGGGGCCAACGTCCTGACTTTC. Its translation: CASSPLGRSGANVLTF.

The genes are TRBV10-3 and TRBJ2-1, with TRBD2 identical over 16 bases. The CDR3 extends over 14 amino acids. The junction had 2 bases not matched to a gene; V was cut back by 10 bases and J by 5 bases. Germline CDR1 reads ENHRY; CDR2 reads SYGVKD. This chain's CDR3 is CATGTSGRDNEQFF. The CDR3 DNA reads as TGTGCCACAGGGACTAGCGGGAGGGACAATGAGCAGTTCTTC.

V and J are TRBV14 and TRBJ2-7; possibly TRBD2 for D (5 bases). CDR3 length: 15 residues. Deletions cut 0 bases from V and 2 bases from J, with 11 bases between. Per the germline V gene, CDR1 is SGHDN and CDR2 is FVKESK. CDR3 coding DNA: TGTGCCAGCAGCCAAGAAAGCGGCAGCGCCTACGAGCAGTACTTC. Protein: CASSQESGSAYEQYF.

The chain couples TRBV5-1 to TRBJ2-5; D unclear. The CDR3 runs to 13 residues. Trimming took off 0 bases at V and 4 bases at J, with 7 bases between the two ends. Germline CDR1 SGHRS, CDR2 YFSETQ. CDR3 sequence: CASSLGGGETQYF. Here the CDR3 DNA reads TGCGCCAGCAGCTTGGGAGGCGGAGAGACCCAGTACTTC.

The V and J genes are TRBV4-2 and TRBJ1-4; TRBD1 is a possible D gene (5 bases). The CDR3 runs to 16 residues. Germline loops: CDR1 LGHNA, CDR2 YNFKEQ. The V end was cut by 4 bases, the J end by 3 bases, with 15 bases between. As DNA, the CDR3 is TGTGCCAGCAGCCCCCGGGGGGGTACGTCTAATGAAAAACTGTTTTTT. It is translated as CASSPRGGTSNEKLFF.